The 11 T cell receptor beta chains given below trace back to one sample, sequenced in a study of Tregs in tolerant kidney transplant recipients. Clones were sequenced by immunoSEQ multiplex PCR, and TCRdb holds only the in-frame ones, with some missing. The table has 62,000 or so clones, roughly 98% seen once. The specimen comprised Tregs from blood, sampled before the transplant. The receptors shown here come from a human donor who received a combined kidney and bone marrow transplant.

The CDR3 spells CASSTIQETQYF. CDR3 nucleotide sequence: TGTGCCAGCAGCACAATCCAAGAGACCCAGTACTTC. This sequence joins TRBV5-6 and TRBJ2-5; D is ambiguous. V lost 4 bases and J lost 1, with 5 bases in between. CDR3 length: 12 amino acids. CDR1 is SGHDT, CDR2 YYEEEE, per germline.

This sequence joins TRBV7-9 and TRBJ1-5; TRBD1 agrees at 12 bases. This CDR3 is 15 amino acids long. The V gene's germline CDR1 is SEHNR and CDR2 FQNEAQ (reference sequence). V lost 5 bases, J lost 7 bases, and 6 bases stayed unmatched. CDR3 nucleotides: TGTGCCAGCAGCCCCGGGACAGGGGGCGGGCAGCCCCAGCATTTT. Translation: CASSPGTGGGQPQHF. The variable domain in full, completed from reference TRBV7-9 and TRBJ1-5, reads DTGVSQNPRHKITKRGQNVTFRCDPISEHNRLYWYRQTLGQGPEFLTYFQNEAQLEKSRLLSDRFSAERPKGSFSTLEIQRTEQGDSAMYLCASSPGTGGGQPQHFGDGTRLSIL.

The rearrangement joins TRBV5-1 to TRBJ1-4; TRBD1 is a possible D gene (6 bases). CDR1 is SGHRS and CDR2 is YFSETQ in the germline V gene. There are 13 residues in the CDR3. The germline V and J ends were trimmed by 4 bases and 8 bases, with 12 bases remaining between them. DNA of the CDR3: TGCGCCAGCAGCGCGGACAGAGGAGAAAAACTGTTTTTT. This encodes CASSADRGEKLFF.

The chain couples TRBV7-2 to TRBJ2-3; TRBD1 matches 8 bases. The CDR3 consists of 15 residues. The trim removed 2 bases at V and 4 bases at J, leaving 5 bases unmatched. Germline values: CDR1 SGHTA, CDR2 FQGNSA. This CDR3 is CASSLWGQVADTQYF. The CDR3 DNA reads TGTGCCAGCAGCTTATGGGGACAGGTAGCAGATACGCAGTATTTT.

The chain has TRBV7-3 and TRBJ2-2; 9 nucleotides agree with TRBD2. CDR3 length: 14 residues. Germline V CDR1 and CDR2: SGHTA, FQGTGA. Losses at the gene ends were 5 bases for V and 6 bases for J; bases not matched to a gene: 4. The chain's CDR3 is CASSTIAGAGELFF. The CDR3 bases are TGTGCCAGCAGCACTATAGCGGGAGCCGGGGAGCTGTTTTTT.

J is TRBJ1-5 and V is TRBV6-6, with TRBD1 matching 7 bases. The CDR3 spans 14 residues. V lost 8 bases and J lost 2; bases outside the gene matches: 6. Germline CDR1 and CDR2: MNHNY and SVGAGI (reference sequence). CDR3 nucleotide sequence: TGTGCCAGCCTCCAGGGGGGAGGCAATCAGCCCCAGCATTTT. It specifies CASLQGGGNQPQHF.

The chain carries TRBV10-3 and TRBJ2-2; D might be TRBD2 (5 bases). The CDR3 is 16 amino acids. Germline V lookup: CDR1 ENHRY, CDR2 SYGVKD. Deletions cut 7 bases from V and 5 bases from J, with 20 bases between. The CDR3 protein is CAINRNIGVRTGELFF. CDR3 DNA: TGTGCCATCAACCGGAATATCGGGGTTCGGACCGGGGAGCTGTTTTTT.

Worth noting for this clone: Relative to the germline gene, one junction end is altered; a read error may explain this. The rearrangement links TRBV4-1 to TRBJ1-1, with no clear D. Per the germline V gene, CDR1 is MGHRA and CDR2 is YSYEKL. The CDR3 is made up of 15 amino acids. The chain's CDR3 is CASSKDSQPNTEAFF. The CDR3 DNA sequence: TGCGCCAGCAGCAAAGATAGCCAGCCGAACACTGAAGCTTTCTTT.

The chain carries TRBV18 and TRBJ1-5, with D possibly matching TRBD1 (6 bases). V gave up 3 bases and J gave up 11 bases, with 17 bases separating them. CDR1 is KGHSH, CDR2 LQKENI, per germline. There are 14 residues in the CDR3. In nucleotides, the CDR3 is TGTGCCAGCTCACCTCTGGGACACCCCAGAGCCCAGCATTTT. This gives the protein CASSPLGHPRAQHF. Full variable domain (rest looked up from reference TRBV18 and TRBJ1-5): NAGVMQNPRHLVRRRGQEARLRCSPMKGHSHVYWYRQLPEEGLKFMVYLQKENIIDESGMPKERFSAEFPKEGPSILRIQQVVRGDSAAYFCASSPLGHPRAQHFGDGTRLSIL.

The chain has TRBV14 and TRBJ2-2; 9 bases match TRBD1. CDR3 size: 16 residues. V was pared by 1 base and J by 6 bases, with 6 bases of the junction left unmatched. In germline, CDR1 is SGHDN, CDR2 FVKESK. CDR3 in amino acids: CASSQAPGQGPGELFF. The CDR3 coding sequence is TGTGCCAGCAGCCAAGCCCCGGGACAGGGTCCCGGGGAGCTGTTTTTT.

This rearrangement joins TRBV10-3 to TRBJ1-1, with 9 positions matching TRBD1. The CDR3 extends over 15 amino acids. The ends lost 4 bases at V and 1 base at J; junction bases unmatched: 4. Germline V gene sequence: CDR1 ENHRY, CDR2 SYGVKD. CDR3 bases: TGTGCCATCAGTGCACAGGGGGCGCGGAACACTGAAGCTTTCTTT. Translated: CAISAQGARNTEAFF.